This TCR beta chain stems from a study of shared clonotypes between healthy human individuals. Across the whole study: In total, the donors were a couple of women and a few men aged 18 to 49. Notes on the study in general: Incomplete sequencing of sorted subsets was indicated by rarefaction despite large depth.

The method was immunoSEQ multiplex PCR; TCRdb's version includes in-frame clones alone and lacks a portion of them. The table records hundreds of thousands of clones, around 73% of them present only once. J lost 3 bases, V lost 5 bases, and 9 bases had no gene match. The CDR3 runs 17 residues. Germline CDR1 is LNHDA and CDR2 is SQIVND (reference sequence). Remarks on this clone: Its antigen remains unknown.

The source material was memory CD4+ T cells sorted from blood. Subset denoted: CD45RA-negative fraction. V gene TRBV19 combines with J gene TRBJ2-1, with 11 bases matching TRBD1. The clonotype originates from a woman in her twenties or thirties in good health. DNA for the CDR3: TGTGCCAGTAGTCCTTCGAGTGGGACAGGGGGCTACAATGAGCAGTTCTTC. Translation gives CASSPSSGTGGYNEQFF.